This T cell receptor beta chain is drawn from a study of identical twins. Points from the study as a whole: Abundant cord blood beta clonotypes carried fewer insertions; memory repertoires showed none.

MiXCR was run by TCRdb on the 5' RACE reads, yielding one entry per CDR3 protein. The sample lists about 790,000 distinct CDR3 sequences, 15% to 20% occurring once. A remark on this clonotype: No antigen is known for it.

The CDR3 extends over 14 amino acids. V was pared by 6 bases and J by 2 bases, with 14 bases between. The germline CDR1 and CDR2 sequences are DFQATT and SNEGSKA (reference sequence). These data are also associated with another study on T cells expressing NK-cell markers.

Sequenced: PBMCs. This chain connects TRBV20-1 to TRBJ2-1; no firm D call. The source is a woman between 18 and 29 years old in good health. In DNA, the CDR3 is TGCAGTGCAGCCCCAGCGAGAACCTACAATGAGCAGTTCTTC. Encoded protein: CSAAPARTYNEQFF.